The next 26 T cell receptor beta chains were all read from a single sample in a study of regulatory T cells in long-lasting Graves disease. The time point is: persistent/refractory GD, antithyroid drugs over 5 years with positive TRAb. Preparation of the TCR library used RNA extracted from PBMCs. Arm-PCR of CDR3 regions and iRepertoire HTBI primers were used to build TCR beta libraries. TCRdb fed the multiplex PCR reads into MiXCR, producing one record per CDR3 protein. Among 350,000 to 500,000 distinct CDR3 sequences listed, around 20% were seen once. Sequenced material: peripheral blood mononuclear cells (PBMCs), taken when the disease was refractory, from a patient treated with antithyroid drugs. The receptor source for this set is a female donor with Graves disease.

This clonotype was counted only a few times. The rearrangement uses TRBV5-8 and TRBJ1-1; weak D call: TRBD1 (5 bases). The CDR3 runs 13 residues. Trimming left V 5 bases short and J 1 base short, with 9 bases between. Germline V gene lookup returns CDR1 SGHTS and CDR2 YDEGEE. The CDR3 reads CASRRGGNTEAFF. DNA for the CDR3: TGTGCCAGCAGGAGGGGCGGGAACACTGAAGCTTTCTTT.

This clonotype was recorded many times. The CDR3 region is CATSEGNKANEKLFF. The CDR3 DNA reads TGTGCCACCAGTGAGGGAAACAAGGCTAATGAAAAACTGTTTTTT. The chain uses TRBV24-1 and TRBJ1-4; D is uncertain. Germline values: CDR1 KGHDR, CDR2 SFDVKD. The germline V and J ends were trimmed by 4 bases and 3 bases, with 11 bases remaining between them. The CDR3 is 15 residues long.

This clonotype has just a few counts. The chain recombines TRBV27 with TRBJ2-7, with 10 bases matching TRBD2. Germline CDR1 and CDR2: MNHEY and SMNVEV (reference sequence). The CDR3 spans 16 residues. V shed 2 bases, J shed 4 bases, and the junction held 8 bases outside the gene matches. As DNA, the CDR3 is TGTGCCAGCAGTTTAAGGGGGCTAGCGGGAGCTTACGAGCAGTACTTC. It is translated as CASSLRGLAGAYEQYF.

Note on this clonotype: A much larger clone differs from this one at a single base, so this may be a read error. The rearrangement joins TRBV28 to TRBJ2-7, with 11 bases that match TRBD2. The germline V gene has CDR1 MDHEN and CDR2 SYDVKM. CDR3 size: 17 residues. The CDR3 here is CAGSPPGTSGVFGEQYF. The CDR3 DNA reads TGTGCCGGCAGTCCCCCCGGGACTAGCGGCGTATTCGGCGAGCAGTACTTC. The entire variable domain, with the rest obtained from reference TRBV28 and TRBJ2-7, is as follows: DVKVTQSSRYLVKRTGEKVFLECVQDMDHENMFWYRQDPGLGLRLIYFSYDVKMKEKGDIPEGYSVSREKKERFSLILESASTNQTSMYLCAGSPPGTSGVFGEQYFGPGTRLTVT.

The table lists this clonotype with many counts. This chain joins TRBV28 and TRBJ2-5; 9 nucleotides agree with TRBD2. V dropped 7 bases and J dropped 2; count of bases not matched to a gene: 14. Per germline, CDR1 MDHEN and CDR2 SYDVKM. The CDR3 has 17 amino acids. The CDR3 loop reads CASTRGWSSGVQETQYF. CDR3 bases: TGTGCCAGCACCCGGGGGTGGTCTAGCGGGGTACAAGAGACCCAGTACTTC.

Details on this clonotype: A read error may account for a junction end that differs from germline. The chain employs TRBV30 and TRBJ1-3; no firm D call. This CDR3 contains 12 residues. Per the germline V gene, CDR1 is GTSNPN and CDR2 is SVGIG (reference sequence). CDR3 region: CARRAPGNTIYF. The CDR3 bases are TGTGCCCGGAGGGCCCCTGGAAACACCATATATTTT.

The chain links TRBV2 to TRBJ2-1; 8 nucleotides line up with TRBD1. Germline loops: CDR1 SNHLY, CDR2 FYNNEI. Trimming removed 4 bases from V and 7 bases from J; junction bases left unmatched: 9. The CDR3 is 15 residues long. CDR3 nucleotide sequence: TGTGCCAGCAGTGGGCAGGGGGCCGGAGGGAATGAGCAGTTCTTC. This codes for CASSGQGAGGNEQFF.

The chain has TRBV20-1 and TRBJ2-3; TRBD2 matches at 11 bases. Germline lookup yields CDR1 DFQATT and CDR2 SNEGSKA (reference sequence). The junction had 15 bases not matched to a gene; V was cut back by 8 bases and J by 5 bases. The CDR3 loop spans 16 amino acids. The CDR3 is CSTYLAGGTQKDTQYF. CDR3 bases: TGCAGTACCTACCTAGCGGGAGGTACCCAGAAAGATACGCAGTATTTT.

Turning to this clonotype: An end of the junction differs from the germline gene, which may be a read error. The V call is TRBV9, the J call TRBJ1-6; D is ambiguous. CDR1 is SGDLS and CDR2 is YYNGEE in the germline V gene. This CDR3 is 15 amino acids long. The DNA for the CDR3 is TGTGCCGGCAGTAGACCGGGATCCGCTAATTCACCCCTCCACTTT. Translating it yields CAGSRPGSANSPLHF.

This clonotype occurred many times. This rearrangement joins TRBV7-8 to TRBJ2-2; D is perhaps TRBD2 (5 bases). Looked up from germline, CDR1 is SGHVS and CDR2 is FQNEAQ. V was shortened by 5 bases and J by 6 bases, with 10 bases between the two germline ends. This CDR3 spans 13 amino acids. The DNA of the CDR3 is TGTGCCAGCAGCGGCGGACTCTCCGGGGAGCTGTTTTTT. Protein product: CASSGGLSGELFF.

A note on this clonotype: This may be a read error: a much more frequent sequence differs by one nucleotide. The chain links TRBV6-1 to TRBJ2-1; D is perhaps TRBD1 (5 bases). The germline gives CDR1 MNHNS, CDR2 SASEGT. The V end lost 6 bases, the J end lost 6 bases, and 24 bases lay between the germline ends. The length of the CDR3 is 17 residues. CDR3 amino acids: CASRSLATRGRANEQFF. DNA of the CDR3: TGTGCCAGCAGGAGCCTCGCGACAAGGGGCAGGGCCAATGAGCAGTTCTTC.

This chain uses TRBV20-1 with TRBJ1-2, with TRBD1 matching 10 bases. The CDR3 loop spans 12 amino acids. Germline CDR1 is DFQATT and CDR2 is SNEGSKA (reference sequence). The junction had 5 bases not matched to a gene; V was cut back by 6 bases and J by 7 bases. The CDR3 DNA reads as TGCAGTGCAACTGACAGGGGGCTTGGCTACACCTTC. Its translation: CSATDRGLGYTF.

This clonotype came up a few times. J is TRBJ1-1 and V is TRBV5-6, with D tentatively TRBD1 (6 bases). Germline loops: CDR1 SGHDT, CDR2 YYEEEE. The CDR3 length is 11 residues. V was pared by 5 bases and J by 7 bases, with 9 bases between. CDR3 in DNA: TGTGCCAGCAGTACGGACAGTGAAGCTTTCTTT. Encoded protein: CASSTDSEAFF.

This chain uses TRBV10-3 with TRBJ2-5; 8 bases match TRBD1. The CDR3 sequence is 14 residues long. V was clipped by 10 bases and J by 4 bases; unmatched bases: 11. Germline V gene sequence: CDR1 ENHRY, CDR2 SYGVKD. The CDR3 spells CATLGRQGAETQYF. The CDR3 nucleotides are TGTGCCACCTTAGGGAGGCAGGGGGCAGAGACCCAGTACTTC.

The chain carries TRBV7-9 and TRBJ1-1; 10 bases match TRBD1. CDR1 and CDR2 from the germline V gene are SEHNR and FQNEAQ (reference sequence). The CDR3 length is 15 residues. J lost 7 bases, V lost 5 bases, and 10 bases had no gene match. DNA of the CDR3: TGTGCCAGCAGCACCCCGACAGGGGGCGGAATTGAAGCTTTCTTT. Translated: CASSTPTGGGIEAFF.

This clonotype showed up just once. Since a much larger clone is just one base distant, this may be a read error. CDR3 coding DNA: TGTGCCAGCAGTTTCCTAGACAGGCTAGGCGAAAAACTGTCTTTT. This codes for CASSFLDRLGEKLSF. The chain couples TRBV28 to TRBJ1-4; weak D call: TRBD1 (6 bases). The V gene's germline CDR1 is MDHEN and CDR2 SYDVKM. The CDR3 length is 15 residues. The variable domain in full, completed from reference TRBV28 and TRBJ1-4, reads DVKVTQSSRYLVKRTGEKVFLECVQDMDHENMFWYRQDPGLGLRLIYFSYDVKMKEKGDIPEGYSVSREKKERFSLILESASTNQTSMYLCASSFLDRLGEKLSFGSGTQLSVL.

This clonotype was seen at least ten times. This chain joins TRBV28 and TRBJ2-2; tentative D call: TRBD2 (6 bases). Trimming took 5 bases from V and 6 from J, leaving 16 bases between them. CDR3 length: 15 residues. Germline V gene lookup returns CDR1 MDHEN and CDR2 SYDVKM. CDR3 sequence: CASSPSPGGSGELFF. CDR3 nucleotide sequence: TGTGCCAGCAGTCCGTCCCCTGGGGGGTCCGGGGAGCTGTTTTTT.

Many counts were recorded for this clonotype. V is TRBV3-1 and J is TRBJ2-7; possibly TRBD1 for D (5 bases). With 1 base removed from V and 4 bases from J, the gap between germline ends came to 14 bases. This CDR3 contains 15 residues. Germline V gene data show CDR1 as LGHDT and CDR2 as YNNKEL (reference sequence). In nucleotides, the CDR3 is TGTGCCAGCAGCCAAGTTGCCAGGGCCCAATACGAGCAGTACTTC. Translated, it gives CASSQVARAQYEQYF.

The rearrangement joins TRBV5-1 to TRBJ2-7; D ambiguous. There are 15 residues in the CDR3. The germline gives CDR1 SGHRS, CDR2 YFSETQ. V was trimmed by 2 bases and J by 7 bases, leaving 19 bases between them. CDR3 sequence (DNA): TGCGCCAGCAGCTTCGGTCGCGGACCCGTGGGGGAGCAGTACTTC. Protein product: CASSFGRGPVGEQYF.

This clonotype was seen ten or more times. The gene calls are TRBV28 and TRBJ1-1; D may be TRBD1 (6 bases). CDR3 length: 15 residues. Trimming left V 7 bases short and J 1 base short, with 16 bases between. Germline CDR1 MDHEN, CDR2 SYDVKM. The CDR3 protein is CASIQGDRRNTEAFF. The DNA for the CDR3 is TGTGCCAGCATCCAAGGAGACAGGCGGAACACTGAAGCTTTCTTT.

This clonotype has just a few counts. The chain carries TRBV10-1 and TRBJ1-2; the D is unclear. Looked up from germline, CDR1 is WNHNN and CDR2 is SYGVQD (reference sequence). This CDR3 has 11 amino acids. V was trimmed by 3 bases and J by 8 bases, leaving 7 bases between them. CDR3 amino acids: CASSDGYGYTF. CDR3 bases: TGCGCCAGCAGTGACGGCTACGGCTACACCTTC.

This clonotype occurred many times. The chain has TRBV27 and TRBJ2-5, with 10 bases matching TRBD1. Germline trimming cut 5 bases from V and 7 bases from J; bases unmatched to any gene: 13. Germline-derived CDR1 and CDR2 are MNHEY and SMNVEV (reference sequence). The CDR3 covers 16 residues. The CDR3 sequence is CASSPRGQGTRWTQYF. As DNA, the CDR3 is TGTGCCAGCAGTCCCCGGGGACAGGGGACGCGGTGGACCCAGTACTTC.

The table lists this clonotype with a few counts. CDR3 coding DNA: TGTGCCAGCAGCCCTGCGGGACTTTCGTACCAAGAGACCCAGTACTTC. It yields the protein CASSPAGLSYQETQYF. The chain is built from TRBV5-6 and TRBJ2-5; possibly TRBD2 for D (6 bases). Germline values: CDR1 SGHDT, CDR2 YYEEEE. The CDR3 loop spans 16 amino acids. Trimming took 4 bases from V and 0 from J, leaving 16 bases between them.

In this sample, this clonotype turned up many times. The chain has TRBV28 and TRBJ1-5; D remains unclear. There are 12 residues in the CDR3. Germline lookup yields CDR1 MDHEN and CDR2 SYDVKM. Trimming pared 2 bases from V and 5 bases from J, leaving 4 bases between. CDR3: CASSLPDQPQHF. The DNA for the CDR3 is TGTGCCAGCAGTTTACCAGATCAGCCCCAGCATTTT.

This clonotype has ten or more counts. The chain couples TRBV28 to TRBJ1-2, with D maybe TRBD1 (5 bases). This CDR3 contains 14 residues. The V end was cut by 4 bases, the J end by 4 bases, with 13 bases between. Germline V CDR1 and CDR2: MDHEN, SYDVKM. The CDR3 DNA is TGTGCCAGCAGTTCCGCCCAGGGCCGCTATGGCTACACCTTC. Residues: CASSSAQGRYGYTF.

At least ten counts were recorded for this clonotype. This rearrangement joins TRBV27 to TRBJ2-7; maybe TRBD1 (6 bases). The germline CDR1 and CDR2 sequences are MNHEY and SMNVEV (reference sequence). V gave up 6 bases and J gave up 3 bases, with 12 bases separating them. The CDR3 spans 13 residues. The CDR3 DNA reads as TGTGCCAGCAGCAGGGGCGTCTACTACGAGCAGTACTTC. Encoded protein: CASSRGVYYEQYF.